Sequencing of this T cell receptor beta chain was carried out in a study of tumour-infiltrating T cells in Burkitt lymphoma (TCRdb year 2020). Looking at the study overall: All epidemiological subtypes of Burkitt lymphoma were represented in the cohort, which was made up of around 82 patients. When TCR repertoire data were correlated with clinical outcome, productive clonality turned out to predict both overall and progression-free survival, independent of established prognosticators, age at diagnosis among them.

About this clone itself: No antigen is known for it. No clone much larger than this one lies a single base away; base qualities are absent.

The research as a whole found: Several public clonotypes were found to be shared across numerous Burkitt lymphoma patients, which suggests a shared tumour neoantigen selection that is absent from diffuse large B-cell lymphoma.

Looking up the germline V gene (reference sequence) yields CDR1 GTSNPN and CDR2 SVGIG. Clipping removes 5 bases from V and 7 bases from J, with 12 as the unmatched junction base count. Inclusive of the bounding cysteine and phenylalanine, the CDR3 is 15 residues long. Left in the record is the CDR3 DNA by itself, 45 bases read in frame from the first base. The library was made by the immunoSEQ multiplex PCR assay. The clones in this table, taken by TCRdb from immuneACCESS, are in-frame only. Not every clone is retained; where verified, under half of the shortfall comes from an unresolved V gene, and the cause of the rest is unknown. Within this sample are approximately 46,000 clones, with approximately 31% of them counted one time only. Around 3% of the sample lies in the top ten.

Sequenced sample: tumor tissue. This clonotype was obtained from a human donor with Burkitt lymphoma. The chain was built from TRBV30 and TRBJ2-4; 9 nucleotides in the junction match TRBD1. The CDR3 reads as follows: CAWCPGQGAYNIQYF. The DNA is TGTGCCTGGTGCCCGGGACAGGGTGCCTATAACATTCAGTACTTC.